The sample holds one count of the clone carrying this T cell receptor (beta chain). Source study methods: Amplified reference gene primers provided the basis for estimating nucleated cell counts. Generated by immunoSEQ multiplex PCR, the TCRdb table keeps only in-frame clones and is missing some. V, J and clone size are those of that table, while D and trimming were read from the DNA. The top ten hold around 4.6% of the sample, which has about 160,000 clones, 90% to 95% seen once. CDR1 and CDR2 (germline): LGHNA, YNFKEQ. The length of the CDR3 is 16 residues. With V trimmed by 8 bases and J by 5 bases, 17 bases remained unmatched. These data are taken from a study of blood T cell repertoires in COVID-19. Study information: T cells, B-cell-depleted T cells, or PBMCs provided the cDNA or gDNA that served as material.

The chain employs TRBV4-2 and TRBJ2-7, with 8 positions matching TRBD2. The receptor comes from a woman aged 45-60 years with acute or convalescent COVID-19. The sample was peripheral blood. CDR3 nucleotides: TGTGCCAGCGGACCGAGGAAACGGGGGGGGTCAGACGAGCAGTACTTC. Translating gives CASGPRKRGGSDEQYF.